Shown below are 4 T cell receptor beta chains from a single sample sequenced in a study of cytomegalovirus exposure and HLA in healthy donors. The PCR used 60 Vbeta and 13 Jbeta primers. Sequencing used immunoSEQ multiplex PCR; TCRdb keeps in-frame clones, though not all of them. The sample lists 65,000 to 85,000 clones, roughly three quarters occurring once. What was sequenced was PBMCs. These receptors were collected from a woman in her thirties or forties in good health and CMV-seropositive.

This chain joins TRBV4-2 and TRBJ2-3; the match to TRBD2 covers 7 bases. This CDR3 has 16 amino acids. The V gene end was trimmed by 1 base and the J gene end by 1 base; junction bases not matched to a gene: 5. Per the germline V gene, CDR1 is LGHNA and CDR2 is YNFKEQ. DNA for the CDR3: TGTGCCAGCAGCCAAGGATCTAGCGGACGCACAGATACGCAGTATTTT. The encoded protein is CASSQGSSGRTDTQYF.

V and J are TRBV11-3 and TRBJ2-5; possible D gene TRBD1, 8 bases. The CDR3 loop spans 13 amino acids. V lost 4 bases, J lost 5 bases, and 11 bases lay in between. The germline V gene has CDR1 SGHNT and CDR2 YENEEA. DNA for the CDR3: TGTGCCAGCAGCTACAGGGGGGGTGAGACCCAGTACTTC. It is translated as CASSYRGGETQYF.

This clone has a single count. The CDR3 loop reads CAWTPAPGYIGNEQFF. CDR3 in DNA: TGTGCCTGGACTCCCGCCCCAGGGTATATCGGCAATGAGCAGTTCTTC. The chain employs TRBV30 and TRBJ2-1; D might be TRBD1 (5 bases). Trimming left V 4 bases short and J 6 bases short, with 22 bases between. The CDR3 sequence is 16 residues long. CDR1 GTSNPN and CDR2 SVGIG come from the germline V gene (reference sequence).

V and J are TRBV6-1 and TRBJ2-1, with D perhaps TRBD2 (5 bases). The CDR3 has 13 amino acids. Germline V CDR1 and CDR2: MNHNS, SASEGT. Trimming cost V 3 bases and J 8 bases, with 11 bases left between them. The CDR3 reads CASSDPSGYEQFF. Written as DNA, the CDR3 is TGTGCCAGCAGTGACCCGAGCGGCTATGAGCAGTTCTTC.